This T cell receptor (beta chain) is from a study of blood T cells in healthy people across ages (dated by TCRdb to about 2015). General notes on the study: Template switching captured roughly one uniquely barcoded TCR beta cDNA molecule per two T cells in model experiments. Age-related changes in TCR beta repertoire diversity were measured in the study by deep sequencing normalized with unique cDNA molecular identifiers. The donors were divided into four age groups: young (average approximately 17 years), middle-aged (around 37), aged (approximately 64) and long-lived (roughly 86). To avoid experimental bias, donors of different ages were randomly spread across the sequencing lanes. The study analyzed two additional independent replicas of 1 million unique cDNA reads from the same blood draw for two donors, one aged 18 to 30 and one aged 80 or older.

Overall study outcomes, separate from this receptor: Compared with the aged group, the long-lived group had more naive CD4+ T cells, fewer expanded clones and increased TCR diversity, a pattern suggesting age selection. Observed TCR beta diversity per million T cells fell roughly linearly with age, and a significant reduction was already apparent by age around 40. Estimates of total diversity based on one million sequenced T cells were regarded as lower bounds and as underestimates. The percentage of naive T cells measured by flow cytometry correlated strongly with observed TCR beta diversity. Donor CMV infection status was unknown, potentially confounding age-related changes in expanded clonotypes. Conclusive comparison of naive and antigen-experienced compartments was prevented by the profiling of bulk unsorted PBMCs.

The library was obtained by 5' RACE. Sequencing used an Illumina HiSeq 2500. The second PCR ran for roughly 7 to 12 cycles and used a J-beta primer mix along with a sample-barcoded 5' primer. Each TCR beta cDNA molecule received a unique molecular identifier from a template-switch 5' adaptor carrying 12 random nucleotides. Each sample yielded at least 3 million CDR3-containing paired-end reads. First-strand cDNA was synthesized from all RNA with the Mint cDNA synthesis kit, primed by a TRBC-specific oligonucleotide. After uracil-DNA glycosylase treatment, a first 18-cycle PCR used universal primers M1SS and BC2_uni_R on all cDNA. The original pipeline was this. Each sample was normalized by randomly selecting 1 million high-quality reads, each carrying a distinct molecular identifier. Instead of being binned into consensus sequences, reads that shared molecular identifiers were thrown out. MiTCR, with a Q25 quality threshold and the strictest error-elimination algorithm, was used for CDR3 identification, clonotype clustering and error correction. Lower-bound total TCR beta diversity was estimated with a nonparametric unseen species model using Euler transformation. TCRdb passed the public sequencing reads through fastp at Q25 and MiXCR, retaining productive beta sequences. Under each unique CDR3 protein, matching rows form one entry showing the most common genes and DNA. The V and J calls here are based on TCRdb, not the publication. For this sample the table gives some 710,000 distinct CDR3 sequences, of which 35% to 50% were detected only once. The ten largest clones represent 15% to 20% of the sample.

About this clonotype: This clone's antigen is unknown. The junction departs from germline at one end; a sequencing error may be responsible.

Donors were a few dozen systemically healthy Caucasian individuals from Russia aged about 6 to 100 years. Each donor gave approximately 9.4 milliliters of peripheral blood, drawn into EDTA-treated Vacutainer tubes. PBMCs were isolated by Ficoll-Paque density-gradient centrifugation, with at least 6 million obtained per sample. Trizol reagent was used to extract total RNA from PBMCs, with at least 6 micrograms per sample. The percentages of naive CD45RAhigh/CD27high T cells were determined by flow cytometry on a PBMC aliquot from every donor. This clonotype was sampled from a man older than 75 in good health. Input material: blood.

The CDR3 is CASRQEARGSVDTQYF. The nucleotide sequence is TGCGCCAGCAGACAAGAGGCGCGGGGGTCTGTAGATACGCAGTATTTT. The rearrangement combines TRBV4-3 with TRBJ2-3, and 7 junction bases match TRBD2. Including cysteine and phenylalanine, the CDR3 has 16 amino acids. Only the CDR3 portion is preserved as DNA: 48 bases, with reading frame beginning at the first base. CDR1 and CDR2 (LGHNA, YSLEER) derive from the germline V gene.